This T cell receptor (beta chain) appears in the sequencing data of a study of blood T cell repertoires in COVID-19. Study background: Samples representing acute and convalescent COVID-19 were sourced from the United States, Italy and Spain.

The germline CDR1 and CDR2 sequences are MNHEY and SMNVEV (reference sequence). CDR3 length: 14 residues. Worth noting for this clone: The junction and the germline gene differ at one end; a read error may be behind it.

The authors' processing: Cell counts per sample came from amplifying reference gene primers. Using immunoSEQ multiplex PCR, the repertoire was profiled, and TCRdb retains in-frame clones only, with some absent. V and J calls and clone size are given by that table; D and trimming were obtained from the DNA. Of roughly 380,000 clones listed, around 87% are singletons. Self-reported history from a screening survey and questionnaire set each donor's cohort. Sequencing input: PBMCs or T cells enriched from blood (not recorded which). V gene TRBV27 combines with J gene TRBJ1-6, with D tentatively TRBD1 (5 bases). This receptor was taken from a man aged 25 to 40 who had recovered from COVID-19. CDR3 nucleotides: TGTGCCAGCAGTTTCGACAGCGCTCATTCACCCCCCCACTTT. Residues: CASSFDSAHSPPHF.